The next 4 T cell receptor beta chains were all read from a single sample in a study of T cell clusters in autoimmune cytopenias (dated by TCRdb to 2018 to 2020). Sequencing was carried out with an Illumina MiSeq. TRB rearrangements were amplified by multiplex PCR following a touch-down protocol, with the TRB-A and TRB-B primer pools mixed in one tube. TCRdb reprocessed the reads and provides one entry for every CDR3 protein sequence; no DNA is given. The sample table holds about 6,100 distinct CDR3 sequences. The ten largest clonotypes hold about 5.2% of the sample. For each sample, TRB amplification used about 0.25 ug of peripheral blood genomic DNA, equal to approximately 38,000 genome equivalents. This same sample was also part of a study on T cell repertoires in aging, cancer and after chemotherapy.

The sequenced material came from peripheral blood. Receptors were obtained from a human donor in good health.

This chain uses TRBV21-1 with TRBJ1-1. TRBV21-1 is a listed pseudogene. The CDR3 length is 15 residues. The CDR3 protein is CASSMRDGMNTEAFF.

V is TRBV7-9 and J is TRBJ1-2; TCRdb reports TRBD1, a call that lacks DNA to check it against. The CDR3 is made up of 18 amino acids. The germline CDR1 and CDR2 sequences are SEHNR and FQNEAQ (reference sequence). The CDR3 sequence is CASSPGKTGTLMGDGYTF.

The chain has TRBV13 and TRBJ2-7; TCRdb names TRBD1, which stays unverified in the absence of DNA. Germline CDR1 is PRHDT and CDR2 is FYEKMQ (reference sequence). The CDR3 sequence is 16 residues long. The CDR3 loop is CASSSRQGPSSYEQYF. The variable domain in full, completed from reference TRBV13 and TRBJ2-7, reads AAGVIQSPRHLIKEKRETATLKCYPIPRHDTVYWYQQGPGQDPQFLISFYEKMQSDKGSIPDRFSAQQFSDYHSELNMSSLELGDSALYFCASSSRQGPSSYEQYFGPGTRLTVT.

V gene TRBV7-2 combines with J gene TRBJ1-5; TCRdb's D gene call, TRBD1, goes unchecked for lack of DNA. This CDR3 contains 13 residues. Germline CDR1 is SGHTA and CDR2 is FQGNSA. The CDR3 sequence: CASSRDRNQPQHF.